This passage covers 4 T cell receptor beta chains from one sample sequenced in a study of sequential checkpoint blockade in melanoma. Treatment: randomized to nivolumab then ipilimumab (arm A) or the reverse (arm B). TCRdb's table, derived via immunoSEQ multiplex PCR, lists solely in-frame clones and lacks some. This sample has tens of thousands of clones, with roughly 32% found just once. The input for sequencing was tumor tissue (inferred from file names), taken from a patient given nivolumab and ipilimumab in sequence. These receptor sequences come from a human donor with melanoma.

The genes are TRBV7-5 and TRBJ2-2; the table names TRBD1, a call not compared with the DNA. TRBV7-5 has pseudogene status. The CDR3 consists of 15 residues. CDR3 sequence reads: CASSPTGTNTGELFF. The CDR3, as DNA: TGTGCCAGCAGCCCGACCGGGACAAACACCGGGGAGCTGTTTTTT.

The chain joins TRBV9 to TRBJ2-1; 7 bases agree with TRBD2. Germline V gene sequence: CDR1 SGDLS, CDR2 YYNGEE. V shed 4 bases, J shed 4 bases, and the junction held 11 bases outside the gene matches. The CDR3 is made up of 16 amino acids. The CDR3 bases are TGTGCCAGCAGCCCCTGGGCTAGCGGTAGTTACAATGAGCAGTTCTTC. Translation: CASSPWASGSYNEQFF.

V and J are TRBV6-8 and TRBJ2-1; 12 positions agree with TRBD2. The CDR3 runs 15 residues. V shed 10 bases and J 3 bases; nucleotides not matched to a gene: 7. Per germline, CDR1 MNHGY and CDR2 SAAAGT. The CDR3 protein is CAIRPGLAGYNEQFF. DNA of the CDR3: TGTGCCATCAGGCCGGGACTAGCGGGCTACAATGAGCAGTTCTTC.

A few counts support this clone. J is TRBJ2-7 and V is TRBV11-3; maybe TRBD2 (5 bases). The CDR3 contains 19 residues. V was pared by 5 bases and J by 1 base, with 27 bases between. Germline loops: CDR1 SGHNT, CDR2 YENEEA. The DNA of the CDR3 is TGTGCCAGCAGCCCCAGCTCCGGGCTAGCCGCTACTTGGTCCTACGAGCAGTACTTC. It encodes CASSPSSGLAATWSYEQYF. The full variable domain, completed using reference TRBV11-3 and TRBJ2-7, is EAGVVQSPRYKIIEKKQPVAFWCNPISGHNTLYWYLQNLGQGPELLIRYENEEAVDDSQLPKDRFSAERLKGVDSTLKIQPAELGDSAVYLCASSPSSGLAATWSYEQYFGPGTRLTVT.